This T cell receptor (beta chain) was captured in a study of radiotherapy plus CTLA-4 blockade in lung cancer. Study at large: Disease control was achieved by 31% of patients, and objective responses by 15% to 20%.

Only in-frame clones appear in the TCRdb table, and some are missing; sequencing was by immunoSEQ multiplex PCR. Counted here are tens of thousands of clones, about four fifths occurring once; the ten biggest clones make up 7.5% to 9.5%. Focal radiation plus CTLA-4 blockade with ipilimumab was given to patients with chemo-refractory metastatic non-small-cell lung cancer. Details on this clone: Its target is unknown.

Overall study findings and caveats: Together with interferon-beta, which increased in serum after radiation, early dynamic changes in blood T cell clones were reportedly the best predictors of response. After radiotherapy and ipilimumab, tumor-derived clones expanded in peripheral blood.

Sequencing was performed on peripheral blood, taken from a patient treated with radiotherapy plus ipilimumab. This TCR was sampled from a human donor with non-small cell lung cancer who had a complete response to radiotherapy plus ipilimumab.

CDR3 nucleotide sequence: TGTGCCAGTAGTCTACGACAGGGGGACTATGGCTACACCTTC. It yields the protein CASSLRQGDYGYTF. This rearrangement joins TRBV19 to TRBJ1-2; 9 nucleotides align to TRBD1. The germline V gene encodes CDR1 LNHDA and CDR2 SQIVND (reference sequence). CDR3 length: 14 amino acids. Trimming cost V 5 bases and J 3 bases; bases outside gene matches: 4. Looking up the rest from reference TRBV19 and TRBJ1-2 gives the full variable domain: DGGITQSPKYLFRKEGQNVTLSCEQNLNHDAMYWYRQDPGQGLRLIYYSQIVNDFQKGDIAEGYSVSREKKESFPLTVTSAQKNPTAFYLCASSLRQGDYGYTFGSGTRLTVV.